This record covers a single TCR beta chain. TCRdb's copy holds only in-frame clones and misses some; the assay was immunoSEQ multiplex PCR. The repertoire includes some 99,000 clones, 70% to 90% of them detected once, and approximately 4.5% sits in the top ten. The data were taken from a study of blood T cell repertoires in COVID-19. Study information: Spain, Italy and the United States supplied samples that represented acute and convalescent COVID-19. T cells, B-cell-depleted T cells, or PBMCs supplied cDNA or gDNA.

CDR1 is SEHNR, CDR2 FQNEAQ, per germline (reference sequence). V was clipped by 8 bases and J by 5 bases; unmatched bases: 13. This CDR3 is 15 amino acids long. The rearrangement links TRBV7-9 to TRBJ2-7; 9 bases line up with TRBD2. The clonotype originates from a man in his 70s with acute or convalescent COVID-19. The sequencing sample was made of peripheral blood. The CDR3 coding sequence is TGTGCCAGCGAGAAGCGGGGGGCCGCGCGCCACGAGCAGTACTTC. It codes for CASEKRGAARHEQYF.